This TCR beta chain was captured in a study of CD8+CD57+ T cells in acquired aplastic anemia. Turning to the study itself: The average for DNA from sorted CD4+ and CD8+ cells was 3 to 4 ug. Overall study findings and caveats: Patients versus controls showed no significant CD8+ Simpson's diversity difference. Comparison of patients with controls identified approximately 28 shared CD8+ CDR3 sequences.

Patients included in sequencing had previously demonstrated CD8+CD57+ cell expansion by flow cytometry. The diagnosis in all patients was severe acquired aplastic anemia. Unmatched junction bases numbered 6, after V lost 0 bases and J lost 6 bases. The CDR3 extends over 15 amino acids. CDR1 is SGDLS and CDR2 is YYNGEE in the germline V gene. About this clonotype: Its specificity is unknown.

TCR beta VDJ and CDR3 profiling used genomic DNA as template. MiXCR, run by TCRdb on the reads, gives a single entry per CDR3 protein. Here the sample spans a few hundred thousand distinct CDR3 sequences, around 50% being singletons. This sequence was found in a human donor with aplastic anemia. The sequenced sample was sorted CD4+, CD8+, or CD8+CD57+ T cells (not recorded which) from PBMCs. This rearrangement joins TRBV9 to TRBJ2-1, with 7 bases matching TRBD1. The CDR3 bases are TGTGCCAGCAGCGTAGAGGGCAGGGGGAGCAATGAGCAGTTCTTC. This encodes CASSVEGRGSNEQFF.